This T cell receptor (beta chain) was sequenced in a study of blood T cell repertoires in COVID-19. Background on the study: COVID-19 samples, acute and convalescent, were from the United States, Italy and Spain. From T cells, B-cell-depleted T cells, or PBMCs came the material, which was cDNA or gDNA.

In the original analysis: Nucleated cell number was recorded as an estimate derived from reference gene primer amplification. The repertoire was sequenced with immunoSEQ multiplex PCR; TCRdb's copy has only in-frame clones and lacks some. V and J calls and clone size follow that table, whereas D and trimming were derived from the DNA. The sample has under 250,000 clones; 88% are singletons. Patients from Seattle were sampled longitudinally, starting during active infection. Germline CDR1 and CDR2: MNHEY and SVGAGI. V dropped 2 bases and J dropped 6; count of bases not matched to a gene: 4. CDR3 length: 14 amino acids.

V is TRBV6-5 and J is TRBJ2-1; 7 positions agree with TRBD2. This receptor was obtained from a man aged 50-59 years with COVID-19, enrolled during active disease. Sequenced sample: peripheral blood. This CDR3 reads CASSYVTSANEQFF. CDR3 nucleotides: TGTGCCAGCAGTTACGTAACTAGCGCCAATGAGCAGTTCTTC.